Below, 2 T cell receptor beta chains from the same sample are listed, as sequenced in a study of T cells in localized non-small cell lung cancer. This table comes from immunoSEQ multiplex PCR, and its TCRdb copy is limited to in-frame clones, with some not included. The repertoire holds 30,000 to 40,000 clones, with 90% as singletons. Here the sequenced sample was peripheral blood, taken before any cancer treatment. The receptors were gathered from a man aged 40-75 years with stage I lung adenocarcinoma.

The CDR3 loop reads CASSMAGTGGYGYTF. CDR3 in DNA: TGTGCCAGTAGTATGGCCGGGACAGGGGGCTATGGCTACACCTTC. J is TRBJ1-2 and V is TRBV19, with TRBD1 matching 11 bases. CDR1 LNHDA and CDR2 SQIVND come from the germline V gene (reference sequence). The ends lost 3 bases at V and 4 bases at J; junction bases unmatched: 4. CDR3 size: 15 residues. The full variable domain, completed using reference TRBV19 and TRBJ1-2, is DGGITQSPKYLFRKEGQNVTLSCEQNLNHDAMYWYRQDPGQGLRLIYYSQIVNDFQKGDIAEGYSVSREKKESFPLTVTSAQKNPTAFYLCASSMAGTGGYGYTFGSGTRLTVV.

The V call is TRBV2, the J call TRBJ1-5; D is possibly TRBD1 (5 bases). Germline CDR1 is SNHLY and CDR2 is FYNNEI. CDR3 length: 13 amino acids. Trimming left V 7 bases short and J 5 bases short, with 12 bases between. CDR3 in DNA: TGTGCCAGCACCCGACAGAGGGATCAGCCCCAGCATTTT. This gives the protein CASTRQRDQPQHF.